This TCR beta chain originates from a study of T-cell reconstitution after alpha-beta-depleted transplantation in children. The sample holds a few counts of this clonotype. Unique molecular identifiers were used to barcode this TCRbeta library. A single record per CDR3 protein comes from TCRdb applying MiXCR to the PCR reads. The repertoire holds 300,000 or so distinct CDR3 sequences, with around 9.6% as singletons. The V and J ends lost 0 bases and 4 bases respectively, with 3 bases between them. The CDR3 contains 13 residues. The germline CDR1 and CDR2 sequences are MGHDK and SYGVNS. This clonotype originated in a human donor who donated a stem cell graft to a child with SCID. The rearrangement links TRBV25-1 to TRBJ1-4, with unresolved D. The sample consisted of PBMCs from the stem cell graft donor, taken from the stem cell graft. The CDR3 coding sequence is TGTGCCAGCAGTGAATACTATAATGAAAAACTGTTTTTT. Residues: CASSEYYNEKLFF.